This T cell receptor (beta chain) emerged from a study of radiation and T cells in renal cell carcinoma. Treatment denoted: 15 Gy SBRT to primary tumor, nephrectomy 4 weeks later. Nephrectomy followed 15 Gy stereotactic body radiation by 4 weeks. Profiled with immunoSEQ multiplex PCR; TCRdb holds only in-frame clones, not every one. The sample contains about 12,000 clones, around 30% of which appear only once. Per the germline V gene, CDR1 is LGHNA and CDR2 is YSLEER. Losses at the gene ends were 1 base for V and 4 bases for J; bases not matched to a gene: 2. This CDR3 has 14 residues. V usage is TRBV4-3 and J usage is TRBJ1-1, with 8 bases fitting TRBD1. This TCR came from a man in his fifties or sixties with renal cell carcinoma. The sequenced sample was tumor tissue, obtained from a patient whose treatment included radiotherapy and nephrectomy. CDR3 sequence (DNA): TGCGCCAGCAGCCAAGGGACAGGGAGCACTGAAGCTTTCTTT. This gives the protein CASSQGTGSTEAFF.